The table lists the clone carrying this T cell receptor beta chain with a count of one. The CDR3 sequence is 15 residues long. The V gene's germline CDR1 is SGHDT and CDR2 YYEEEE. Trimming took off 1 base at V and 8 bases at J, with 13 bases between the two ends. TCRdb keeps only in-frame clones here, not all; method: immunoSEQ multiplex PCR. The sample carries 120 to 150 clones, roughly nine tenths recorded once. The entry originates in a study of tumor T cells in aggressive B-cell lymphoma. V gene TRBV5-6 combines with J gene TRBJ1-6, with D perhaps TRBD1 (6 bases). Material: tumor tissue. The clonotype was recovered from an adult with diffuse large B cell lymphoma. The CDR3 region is CASSLWTANYSPLHF. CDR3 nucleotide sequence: TGTGCCAGCAGCTTGTGGACAGCAAATTATTCACCCCTCCACTTT.